Following are 25 T cell receptor beta chains from one sample sequenced in a study of shared clonotypes between healthy human individuals. Only in-frame clones appear in the TCRdb table, and some are missing; sequencing was by immunoSEQ multiplex PCR. The sample contains about a million clones, over 75% of which appear only once. Material for sequencing was memory CD4+ T cells sorted from blood. Regarding subset: CD45RA-negative fraction. The source is a man younger than 30 in good health.

The rearrangement uses TRBV19 and TRBJ2-7; no reliable D call. Germline values: CDR1 LNHDA, CDR2 SQIVND (reference sequence). Trimming pared 4 bases from V and 6 bases from J, leaving 19 bases between. This CDR3 spans 15 amino acids. DNA for the CDR3: TGTGCCAGTAGTAACGGCGCCCTTGGATCTCTCGAGCAGTACTTC. It is translated as CASSNGALGSLEQYF. Based on the CDR3 plus reference TRBV19 and TRBJ2-7, the full variable domain is DGGITQSPKYLFRKEGQNVTLSCEQNLNHDAMYWYRQDPGQGLRLIYYSQIVNDFQKGDIAEGYSVSREKKESFPLTVTSAQKNPTAFYLCASSNGALGSLEQYFGPGTRLTVT.

The chain uses TRBV7-8 and TRBJ2-2, with 7 bases lining up with TRBD1. Germline V gene lookup returns CDR1 SGHVS and CDR2 FQNEAQ. This CDR3 spans 16 amino acids. DNA of the CDR3: TGTGCTATCCTCCCCCCCGACAGGGCGAACACCGGGGAGCTGTTTTTT. This gives the protein CAILPPDRANTGELFF.

The rearrangement uses TRBV27 and TRBJ2-7; D is uncertain. V was clipped by 7 bases and J by 2 bases, with 12 bases between them. Per the germline V gene, CDR1 is MNHEY and CDR2 is SMNVEV (reference sequence). The CDR3 sequence is 13 residues long. In nucleotides, the CDR3 is TGTGCCAGCAAGGCAGGTATTGCCTACGAGCAGTACTTC. Translation: CASKAGIAYEQYF.

Notes on this clone: The sample carries other DNA sequences with the same CDR3. The V call is TRBV5-1, the J call TRBJ2-1; D perhaps matches TRBD2 (6 bases). The CDR3 spans 15 residues. From germline, CDR1 is SGHRS and CDR2 YFSETQ. Between the trimmed V and J ends, which lost 2 bases and 2 bases, there was a span of 11 bases. CDR3 sequence (DNA): TGCGCCAGCAGCTTCGGGGACTCCGCCTACAATGAGCAGTTCTTC. Its translation is CASSFGDSAYNEQFF.

This clone was counted only a few times. This chain uses TRBV2 with TRBJ1-4; no clear D gene. Germline CDR1 is SNHLY and CDR2 is FYNNEI. The V gene lost 6 bases and the J gene lost 7 bases, with 9 bases spanning the gap. The CDR3 is made up of 12 amino acids. The CDR3 here is CASRPGPEKLFF. The CDR3 region has the DNA TGTGCCAGCAGGCCGGGCCCTGAAAAACTGTTTTTT.

This chain uses TRBV6-1 with TRBJ1-2, with D maybe TRBD1 (5 bases). The CDR3 runs 14 residues. The germline V and J ends were trimmed by 3 bases and 0 bases, with 8 bases remaining between them. Germline lookup yields CDR1 MNHNS and CDR2 SASEGT. The CDR3 sequence: CASSEGLSNYGYTF. The CDR3 DNA is TGTGCCAGCAGTGAGGGGCTCTCTAACTATGGCTACACCTTC.

V is TRBV5-6 and J is TRBJ1-2, with a tentative D call TRBD1 (5 bases). The CDR3 is 15 amino acids. The V gene's germline CDR1 is SGHDT and CDR2 YYEEEE. The V end was cut by 1 base, the J end by 4 bases, with 14 bases between. CDR3 loop: CASSLLREGTYGYTF. CDR3 bases: TGTGCCAGCAGCTTGTTAAGGGAGGGGACCTATGGCTACACCTTC.

This sequence joins TRBV5-1 and TRBJ2-7, with D unresolved. CDR3 length: 16 amino acids. The germline gives CDR1 SGHRS, CDR2 YFSETQ. Trimming shortened V by 0 bases and J by 1 base, and 14 bases separated the two germline ends. CDR3 sequence: CASSLGLGSYSYEQYF. In DNA, the CDR3 is TGCGCCAGCAGCTTGGGATTGGGGTCCTATTCCTACGAGCAGTACTTC.

The genes are TRBV16 and TRBJ1-4; 11 nucleotides line up with TRBD1. Trimming at V came to 4 bases and at J to 9 bases, leaving 4 bases not matched to a gene. The CDR3 consists of 14 residues. Germline lookup yields CDR1 KGHSY and CDR2 FQNENV. CDR3 DNA: TGTGCCAGCAGCCCGGGACAGGGGGTGAAAAAACTGTTTTTT. Encoded protein: CASSPGQGVKKLFF.

Only a few counts were recorded for this clone. The chain carries TRBV29-1 and TRBJ2-3; either TRBD1 or TRBD2 may fit D (5 bases each). The CDR3 contains 14 residues. Germline V gives CDR1 SQVTM, CDR2 ANQGSEA. V was pared by 7 bases and J by 9 bases, with 23 bases between. In DNA form, the CDR3 reads TGCAGCGCTCGGGTAGGGACCGTGGGGGACACGCAGTATTTT. Protein: CSARVGTVGDTQYF.

The rearrangement links TRBV5-1 to TRBJ1-5; 8 bases are shared with TRBD1. Trimming removed 0 bases from V and 2 bases from J; junction bases left unmatched: 4. The germline V gene has CDR1 SGHRS and CDR2 YFSETQ. The CDR3 covers 16 residues. In nucleotides, the CDR3 is TGCGCCAGCAGCTTGGATGGGACAGGAGGCAATCAGCCCCAGCATTTT. As protein: CASSLDGTGGNQPQHF.

The genes are TRBV5-1 and TRBJ2-7; D ambiguous. The germline CDR1 and CDR2 sequences are SGHRS and YFSETQ. The ends were cut back, 0 bases at V and 3 bases at J, with 7 bases in the middle. The length of the CDR3 is 13 residues. CDR3 region: CASSLEDGYEQYF. DNA of the CDR3: TGCGCCAGCAGCTTGGAAGACGGCTACGAGCAGTACTTC.

The chain is built from TRBV7-2 and TRBJ2-3; the match to TRBD2 covers 8 bases. Per germline, CDR1 SGHTA and CDR2 FQGNSA. Trimming cost V 5 bases and J 4 bases; bases outside gene matches: 17. CDR3 length equals 18 residues. CDR3 sequence reads: CASSHGGAGVGPPDTQYF. Here the CDR3 DNA reads TGTGCCAGCAGCCATGGGGGAGCGGGAGTAGGCCCCCCAGATACGCAGTATTTT.

This clone was seen at least ten times. This sequence joins TRBV11-2 and TRBJ2-5; no clear D. Germline values: CDR1 SGHAT, CDR2 FQNNGV. This CDR3 comprises 12 residues. Trimming removed 5 bases from V and 4 bases from J, with 8 bases in between. The DNA of the CDR3 is TGTGCCAGCAGCCCCAACCTAGAGACCCAGTACTTC. Protein product: CASSPNLETQYF.

The CDR3 region has the DNA TGTGCCAGCAGCCAAGTAACAGGGGGAGACTCACCCCTCCACTTT. Residues: CASSQVTGGDSPLHF. This chain joins TRBV9 and TRBJ1-6; TRBD1 agrees at 8 bases. Per the germline V gene, CDR1 is SGDLS and CDR2 is YYNGEE. The CDR3 is 15 amino acids. With 4 bases clipped from V and 10 bases from J, the junction kept 10 bases outside the gene matches.

This clone was seen only once. V and J are TRBV2 and TRBJ2-5; 7 bases agree with TRBD1. Looked up from germline, CDR1 is SNHLY and CDR2 is FYNNEI. The V gene end was trimmed by 2 bases and the J gene end by 5 bases; junction bases not matched to a gene: 5. This CDR3 contains 14 residues. The CDR3 loop is CASSENRGFETQYF. For the CDR3, the DNA is TGTGCCAGCAGTGAAAACAGGGGTTTTGAGACCCAGTACTTC.

This clone appeared a few times. This chain joins TRBV29-1 and TRBJ1-6; D call uncertain. Trimming shortened V by 7 bases and J by 4 bases, and 17 bases separated the two germline ends. This CDR3 spans 15 amino acids. The germline CDR1 and CDR2 sequences are SQVTM and ANQGSEA. The chain's CDR3 is CSEGRGSVYNSPLHF. The CDR3 DNA sequence: TGCAGCGAAGGTAGAGGATCGGTTTATAATTCACCCCTCCACTTT.

As for this clone: At one end the junction does not follow the germline gene, possibly because of a read error. The chain joins TRBV7-7 to TRBJ2-2, with D perhaps being TRBD1 or TRBD2 (6 bases each). The CDR3 consists of 14 residues. Per the germline V gene, CDR1 is SSHAT and CDR2 is FNYEAQ (reference sequence). The CDR3: CASSKLGGSGELFF. The CDR3 nucleotides read TGTGCTAGCAGCAAACTCGGGGGCTCCGGGGAGCTGTTTTTT.

V is TRBV2 and J is TRBJ1-1, with D tentatively TRBD1 (5 bases). V gave up 8 bases and J gave up 4 bases, with 17 bases separating them. The CDR3 has 14 residues. Per germline, CDR1 SNHLY and CDR2 FYNNEI. CDR3 amino acids: CASAQRGEATEAFF. DNA of the CDR3: TGTGCCAGCGCACAGCGGGGGGAGGCCACTGAAGCTTTCTTT.

V is TRBV2 and J is TRBJ2-2; D might be TRBD2 (5 bases). Germline CDR1 and CDR2: SNHLY and FYNNEI. This CDR3 spans 13 amino acids. The ends were cut back, 6 bases at V and 1 base at J, with 6 bases in the middle. The CDR3 spells CASRDLNTGELFF. In DNA form, the CDR3 reads TGTGCCAGCAGGGACTTGAACACCGGGGAGCTGTTTTTT.

This clone was recorded once. The chain couples TRBV7-9 to TRBJ1-4; no clear D gene. The CDR3 is made up of 12 amino acids. Germline CDR1 is SEHNR and CDR2 is FQNEAQ (reference sequence). Trimming took 2 bases from V and 8 from J, leaving 6 bases between them. The CDR3 nucleotides are TGTGCCAGCAGCTTATTAGGGGAAAAACTGTTTTTT. Translating it yields CASSLLGEKLFF. The full variable domain, completed using reference TRBV7-9 and TRBJ1-4, is DTGVSQNPRHKITKRGQNVTFRCDPISEHNRLYWYRQTLGQGPEFLTYFQNEAQLEKSRLLSDRFSAERPKGSFSTLEIQRTEQGDSAMYLCASSLLGEKLFFGSGTQLSVL.

The CDR3 DNA reads as TGTGCCAGCAGTGTTTTCGCCGCAGATACGCAGTATTTT. As protein: CASSVFAADTQYF. V gene TRBV6-4 combines with J gene TRBJ2-3; D not resolved. CDR3 length: 13 amino acids. CDR1 is MRHNA, CDR2 SNTAGT, per germline. Trimming took off 4 bases at V and 4 bases at J, with 9 bases between the two ends.

This clone came up once. The V and J genes are TRBV5-1 and TRBJ2-2; 7 positions match TRBD1. CDR3 length: 16 residues. Germline lookup yields CDR1 SGHRS and CDR2 YFSETQ. Trimming removed 3 bases from V and 0 bases from J; junction bases left unmatched: 5. CDR3 nucleotides: TGCGCCAGCAGCTCAACAGGGGCGTCGAACACCGGGGAGCTGTTTTTT. Amino acid sequence: CASSSTGASNTGELFF.

With regard to this clone: One junction end disagrees with the germline gene, perhaps due to a read error. The V and J genes are TRBV14 and TRBJ2-7; D possibly corresponds to TRBD2 (6 bases). This CDR3 spans 16 amino acids. CDR1 is SGHDN, CDR2 FVKESK, per germline. For the CDR3, the DNA is TGTGCCAGCAGCCAAGTGGGTTGGGGACTCTCCCACGAGCAGTACTTC. Its translation is CASSQVGWGLSHEQYF.

This chain connects TRBV5-1 to TRBJ1-1; no definite D call. Germline CDR1 reads SGHRS; CDR2 reads YFSETQ. CDR3 length: 15 amino acids. V was shortened by 7 bases and J by 0 bases, with 16 bases between the two germline ends. Here the CDR3 reads CASRSIPDMNTEAFF. The DNA of the CDR3 is TGCGCCAGCCGGTCTATACCAGACATGAACACTGAAGCTTTCTTT.